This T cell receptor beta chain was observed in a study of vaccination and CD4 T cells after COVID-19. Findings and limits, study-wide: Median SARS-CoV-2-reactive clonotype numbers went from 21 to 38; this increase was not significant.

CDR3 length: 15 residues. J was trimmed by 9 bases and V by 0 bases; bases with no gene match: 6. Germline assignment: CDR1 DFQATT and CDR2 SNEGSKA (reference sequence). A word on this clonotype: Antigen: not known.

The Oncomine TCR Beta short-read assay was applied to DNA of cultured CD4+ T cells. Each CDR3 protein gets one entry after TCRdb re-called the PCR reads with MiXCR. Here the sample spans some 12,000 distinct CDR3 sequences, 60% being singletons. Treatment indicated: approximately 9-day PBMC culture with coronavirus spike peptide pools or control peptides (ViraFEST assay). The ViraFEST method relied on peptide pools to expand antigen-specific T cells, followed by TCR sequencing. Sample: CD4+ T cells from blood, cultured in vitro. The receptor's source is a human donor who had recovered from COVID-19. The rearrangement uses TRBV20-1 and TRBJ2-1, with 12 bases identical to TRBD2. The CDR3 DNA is TGCAGTGCTAGAGATCTAGCGGGAGGGTGGGGTGAGCAGTTCTTC. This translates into CSARDLAGGWGEQFF.